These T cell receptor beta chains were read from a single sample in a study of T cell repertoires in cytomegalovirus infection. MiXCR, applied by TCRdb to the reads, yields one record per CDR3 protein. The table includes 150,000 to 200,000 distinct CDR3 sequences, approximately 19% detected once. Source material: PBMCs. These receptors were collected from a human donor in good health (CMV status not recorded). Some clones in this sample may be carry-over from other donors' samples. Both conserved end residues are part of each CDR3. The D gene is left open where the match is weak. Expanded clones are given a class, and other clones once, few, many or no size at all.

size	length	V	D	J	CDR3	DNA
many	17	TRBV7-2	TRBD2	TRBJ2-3	CASSLESLAGTTDTQYF	TGTGCCAGCAGCTTAGAGTCTCTAGCGGGAACAACAGATACGCAGTATTTT
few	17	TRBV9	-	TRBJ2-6	CASSVVHWGAGANVLTF	TGTGCCAGCAGCGTAGTTCATTGGGGAGCTGGGGCCAACGTCCTGACTTTC
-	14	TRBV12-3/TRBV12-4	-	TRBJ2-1	CASSFRAEGDEQFF	TGTGCCAGCAGTTTTAGGGCCGAGGGGGATGAGCAGTTCTTC
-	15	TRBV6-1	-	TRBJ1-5	CASSWGQGSNQPQHF	TGTGCCAGCTCGTGGGGGCAGGGGAGCAATCAGCCCCAGCATTTT
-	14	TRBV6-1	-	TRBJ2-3	CASSQQGLTDTQYF	TGTGCCAGCAGTCAACAGGGCCTGACAGATACGCAGTATTTT
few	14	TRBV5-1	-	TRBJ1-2	CASSVGPGGRSYTF	TGCGCCAGCAGCGTTGGCCCCGGTGGTAGGAGCTACACCTTC
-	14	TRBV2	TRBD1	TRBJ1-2	CASEGQGILYGYTF	TGTGCCAGCGAGGGACAGGGGATCCTCTATGGCTACACCTTC
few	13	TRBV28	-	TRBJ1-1	CAAAQLVDTEAFF	TGTGCCGCGGCCCAATTGGTGGACACTGAAGCTTTCTTT
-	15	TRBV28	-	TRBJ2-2	CASSLVGQDTGELFF	TGTGCCAGCAGTTTAGTGGGCCAGGACACCGGGGAGCTGTTTTTT
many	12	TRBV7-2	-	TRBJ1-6	CASSPDLGSLHF	TGTGCCAGCAGTCCGGACCTGGGATCCCTCCACTTT
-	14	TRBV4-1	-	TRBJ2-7	CASSSPGGVYEQYF	TGCGCCAGCTCCTCCCCGGGGGGCGTCTACGAGCAGTACTTC
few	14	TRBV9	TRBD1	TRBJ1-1	CASSATGGVAEAFF	TGTGCCAGCAGCGCTACAGGGGGGGTCGCTGAAGCTTTCTTT
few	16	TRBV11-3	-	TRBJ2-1	CASSPTGHVTNNEQFF	TGTGCCAGCAGTCCTACCGGACACGTAACCAACAATGAGCAGTTCTTC
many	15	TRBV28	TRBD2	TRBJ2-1	CASTVAGLNYNEQFF	TGTGCCAGCACCGTAGCGGGCCTTAACTACAATGAGCAGTTCTTC
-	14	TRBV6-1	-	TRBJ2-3	CASRRLNPTDTQYF	TGTGCCAGCAGGCGGCTCAACCCCACAGATACGCAGTATTTT
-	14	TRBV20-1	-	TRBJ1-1	CSARAGQMNTEAFF	TGCAGTGCTAGGGCAGGCCAAATGAACACTGAAGCTTTCTTT
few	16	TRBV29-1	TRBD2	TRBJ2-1	CSANDLAGARYNEQFF	TGCAGCGCAAACGACCTAGCGGGGGCCCGATACAATGAGCAGTTCTTC
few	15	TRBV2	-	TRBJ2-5	CASSLRAGAQETQYF	TGTGCCAGCAGCCTAAGGGCGGGGGCACAAGAGACCCAGTACTTC